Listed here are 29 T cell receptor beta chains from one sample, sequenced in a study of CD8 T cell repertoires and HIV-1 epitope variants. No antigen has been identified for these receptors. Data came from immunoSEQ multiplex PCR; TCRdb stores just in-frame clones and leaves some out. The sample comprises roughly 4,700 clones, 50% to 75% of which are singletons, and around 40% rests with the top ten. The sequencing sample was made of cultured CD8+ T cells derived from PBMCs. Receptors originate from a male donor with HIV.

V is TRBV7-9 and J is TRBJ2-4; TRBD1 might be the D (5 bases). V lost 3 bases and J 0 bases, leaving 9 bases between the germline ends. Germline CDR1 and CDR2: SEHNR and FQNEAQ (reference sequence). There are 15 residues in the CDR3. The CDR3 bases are TGTGCCAGCAGCTTGACAGACCTAGCCAAAAACATTCAGTACTTC. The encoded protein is CASSLTDLAKNIQYF. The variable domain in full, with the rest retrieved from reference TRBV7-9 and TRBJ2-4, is DTGVSQNPRHKITKRGQNVTFRCDPISEHNRLYWYRQTLGQGPEFLTYFQNEAQLEKSRLLSDRFSAERPKGSFSTLEIQRTEQGDSAMYLCASSLTDLAKNIQYFGAGTRLSVL.

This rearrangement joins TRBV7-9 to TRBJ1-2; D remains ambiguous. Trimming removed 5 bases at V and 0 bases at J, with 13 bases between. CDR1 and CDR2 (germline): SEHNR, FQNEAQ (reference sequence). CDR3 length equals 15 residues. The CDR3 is CASSTFGGPNYGYTF. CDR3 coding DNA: TGTGCCAGCAGCACCTTTGGCGGGCCTAACTATGGCTACACCTTC. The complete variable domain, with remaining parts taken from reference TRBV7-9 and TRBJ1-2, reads DTGVSQNPRHKITKRGQNVTFRCDPISEHNRLYWYRQTLGQGPEFLTYFQNEAQLEKSRLLSDRFSAERPKGSFSTLEIQRTEQGDSAMYLCASSTFGGPNYGYTFGSGTRLTVV.

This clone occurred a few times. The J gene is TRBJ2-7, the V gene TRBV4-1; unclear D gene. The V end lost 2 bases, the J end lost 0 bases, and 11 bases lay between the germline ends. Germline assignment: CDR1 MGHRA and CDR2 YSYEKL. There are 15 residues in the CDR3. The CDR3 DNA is TGCGCCAGCAGCCAAACAGTGGGTAGCTCCTACGAGCAGTACTTC. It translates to CASSQTVGSSYEQYF.

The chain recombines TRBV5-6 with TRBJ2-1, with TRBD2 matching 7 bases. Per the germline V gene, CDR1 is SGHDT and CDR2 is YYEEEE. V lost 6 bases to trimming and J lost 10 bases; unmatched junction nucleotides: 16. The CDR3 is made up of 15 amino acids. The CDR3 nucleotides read TGTGCCAGCAATCAGGAGAGGGAGGGCCTATTGGAGCAGTTCTTC. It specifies CASNQEREGLLEQFF.

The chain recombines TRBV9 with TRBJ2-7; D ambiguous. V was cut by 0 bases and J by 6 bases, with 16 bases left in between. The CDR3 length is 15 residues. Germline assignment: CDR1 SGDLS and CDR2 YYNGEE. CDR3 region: CASSVAPGPSGEQYF. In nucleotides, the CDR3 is TGTGCCAGCAGCGTAGCCCCCGGCCCCTCGGGCGAGCAGTACTTC.

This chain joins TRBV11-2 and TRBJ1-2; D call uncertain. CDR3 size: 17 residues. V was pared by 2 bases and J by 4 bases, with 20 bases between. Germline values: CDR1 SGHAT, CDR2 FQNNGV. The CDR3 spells CASSLNSLTAPLYGYTF. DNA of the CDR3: TGTGCCAGCAGCTTAAACTCTCTAACAGCGCCTCTCTATGGCTACACCTTC.

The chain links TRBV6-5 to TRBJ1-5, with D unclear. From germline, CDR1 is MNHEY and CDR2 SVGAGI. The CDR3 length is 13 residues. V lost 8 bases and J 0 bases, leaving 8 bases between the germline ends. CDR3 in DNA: TGTGCCAGCCGGAGAAGTAGCAATCAGCCCCAGCATTTT. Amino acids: CASRRSSNQPQHF.

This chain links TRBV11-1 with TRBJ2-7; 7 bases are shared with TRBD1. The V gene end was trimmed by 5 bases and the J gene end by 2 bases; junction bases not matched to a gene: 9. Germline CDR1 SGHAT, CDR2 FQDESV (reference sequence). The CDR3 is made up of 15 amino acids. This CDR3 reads CASSPRQGSTYEQYF. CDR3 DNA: TGTGCCAGCAGCCCCCGACAGGGATCAACCTACGAGCAGTACTTC.

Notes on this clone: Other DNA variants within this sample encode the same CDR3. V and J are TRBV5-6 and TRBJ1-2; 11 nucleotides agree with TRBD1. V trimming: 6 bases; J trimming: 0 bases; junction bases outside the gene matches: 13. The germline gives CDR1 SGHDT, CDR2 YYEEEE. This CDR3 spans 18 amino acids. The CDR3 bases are TGTGCCAGCACCTCAAGGACAGGGGGCTGGTTGTCTAACTATGGCTACACCTTC. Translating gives CASTSRTGGWLSNYGYTF.

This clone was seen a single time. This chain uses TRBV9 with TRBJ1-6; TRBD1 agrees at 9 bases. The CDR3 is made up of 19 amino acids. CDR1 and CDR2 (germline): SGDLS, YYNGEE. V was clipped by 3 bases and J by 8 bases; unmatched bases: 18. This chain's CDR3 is CASSAGGGTGWLWYSPLHF. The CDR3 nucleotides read TGTGCCAGCAGCGCCGGAGGAGGGACAGGGTGGTTGTGGTATTCACCCCTCCACTTT.

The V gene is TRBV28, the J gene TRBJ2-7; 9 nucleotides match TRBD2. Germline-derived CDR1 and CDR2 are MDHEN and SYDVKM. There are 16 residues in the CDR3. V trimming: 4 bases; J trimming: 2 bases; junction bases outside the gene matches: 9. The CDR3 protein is CASSWVLSGSPYEQYF. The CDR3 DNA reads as TGTGCCAGCAGTTGGGTGCTTAGCGGGAGCCCCTACGAGCAGTACTTC.

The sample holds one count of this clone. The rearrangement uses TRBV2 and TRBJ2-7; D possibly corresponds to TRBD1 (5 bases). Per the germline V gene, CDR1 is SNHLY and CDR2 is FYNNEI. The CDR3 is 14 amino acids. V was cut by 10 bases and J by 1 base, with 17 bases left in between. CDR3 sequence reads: CATYSGFQSYEQYF. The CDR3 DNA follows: TGTGCCACCTATTCAGGGTTCCAATCCTACGAGCAGTACTTC.

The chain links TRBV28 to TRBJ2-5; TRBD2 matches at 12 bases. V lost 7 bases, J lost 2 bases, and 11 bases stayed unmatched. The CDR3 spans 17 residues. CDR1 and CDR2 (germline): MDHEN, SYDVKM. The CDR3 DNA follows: TGTGCCAGCACCCATAGGGCCGGGACTAGCGGGCAAGAGACCCAGTACTTC. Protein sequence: CASTHRAGTSGQETQYF.

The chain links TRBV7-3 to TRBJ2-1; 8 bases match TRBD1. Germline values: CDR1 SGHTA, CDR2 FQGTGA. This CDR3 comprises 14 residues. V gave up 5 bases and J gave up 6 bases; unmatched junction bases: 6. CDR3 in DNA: TGTGCCAGCAGCAAAGGACAGGGCTCCAATGAGCAGTTCTTC. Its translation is CASSKGQGSNEQFF.

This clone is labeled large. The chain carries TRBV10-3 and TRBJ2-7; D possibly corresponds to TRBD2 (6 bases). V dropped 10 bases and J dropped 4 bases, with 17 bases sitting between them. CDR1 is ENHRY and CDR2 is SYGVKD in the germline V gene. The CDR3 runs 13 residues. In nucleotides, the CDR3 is TGTGCCACCCTAGGGGACTCTACTTACGAGCAGTACTTC. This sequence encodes CATLGDSTYEQYF.

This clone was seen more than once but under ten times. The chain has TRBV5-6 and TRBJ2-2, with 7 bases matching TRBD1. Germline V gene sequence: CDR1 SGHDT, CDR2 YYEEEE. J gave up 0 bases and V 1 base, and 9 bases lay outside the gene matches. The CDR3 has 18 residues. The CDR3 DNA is TGTGCCAGCAGCTTGTTAGGAGCCGGGACAGCGAACACCGGGGAGCTGTTTTTT. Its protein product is CASSLLGAGTANTGELFF.

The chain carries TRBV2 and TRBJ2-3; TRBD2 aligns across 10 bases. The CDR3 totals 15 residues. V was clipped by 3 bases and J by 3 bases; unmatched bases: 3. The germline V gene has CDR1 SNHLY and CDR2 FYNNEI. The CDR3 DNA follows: TGTGCCAGCAGTGAGCTAGCGGGGGAAACAGATACGCAGTATTTT. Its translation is CASSELAGETDTQYF.

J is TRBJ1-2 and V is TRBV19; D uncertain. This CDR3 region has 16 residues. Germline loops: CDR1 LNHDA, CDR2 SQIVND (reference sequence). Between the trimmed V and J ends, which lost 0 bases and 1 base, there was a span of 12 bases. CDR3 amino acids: CASSIEGQEINYGYTF. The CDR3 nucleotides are TGTGCCAGTAGTATAGAAGGGCAGGAAATTAACTATGGCTACACCTTC.

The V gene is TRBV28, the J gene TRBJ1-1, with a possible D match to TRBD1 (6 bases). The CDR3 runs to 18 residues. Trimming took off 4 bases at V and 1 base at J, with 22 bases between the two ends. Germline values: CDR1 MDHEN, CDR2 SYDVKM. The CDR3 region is CASSSLFTGFHRNTEAFF. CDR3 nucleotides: TGTGCCAGCAGTTCCCTCTTTACAGGGTTTCATAGGAACACTGAAGCTTTCTTT.

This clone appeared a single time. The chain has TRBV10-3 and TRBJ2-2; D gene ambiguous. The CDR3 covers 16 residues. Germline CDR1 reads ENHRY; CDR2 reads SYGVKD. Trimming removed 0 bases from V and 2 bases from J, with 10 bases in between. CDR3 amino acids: CAISESATINTGELFF. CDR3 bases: TGTGCCATCAGTGAGTCCGCGACAATAAACACCGGGGAGCTGTTTTTT.

The CDR3 DNA reads TGCGCCAGCAGCCATCTTACAGAGAACACTGAAGCTTTCTTT. Amino acid sequence: CASSHLTENTEAFF. This rearrangement joins TRBV4-1 to TRBJ1-1; no reliable D call. Per the germline V gene, CDR1 is MGHRA and CDR2 is YSYEKL. This CDR3 comprises 14 residues. V lost 3 bases and J lost 1, with 9 bases in between.

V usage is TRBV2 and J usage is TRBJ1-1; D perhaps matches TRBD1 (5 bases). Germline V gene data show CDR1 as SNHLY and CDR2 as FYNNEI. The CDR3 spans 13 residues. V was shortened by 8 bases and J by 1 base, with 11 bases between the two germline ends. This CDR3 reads CASAAGGNTEAFF. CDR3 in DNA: TGTGCCAGCGCAGCGGGGGGGAACACTGAAGCTTTCTTT.

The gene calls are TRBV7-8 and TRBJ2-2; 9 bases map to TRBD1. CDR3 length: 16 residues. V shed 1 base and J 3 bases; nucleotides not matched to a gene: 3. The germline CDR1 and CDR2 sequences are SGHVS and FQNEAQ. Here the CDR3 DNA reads TGTGCCAGCAGCTTAGGGACAGGGGCCCACACCGGGGAGCTGTTTTTT. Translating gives CASSLGTGAHTGELFF. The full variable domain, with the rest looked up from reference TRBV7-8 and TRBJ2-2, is GAGVSQSPRYKVAKRGQDVALRCDPISGHVSLFWYQQALGQGPEFLTYFQNEAQLDKSGLPSDRFFAERPEGSVSTLKIQRTQQEDSAVYLCASSLGTGAHTGELFFGEGSRLTVL.

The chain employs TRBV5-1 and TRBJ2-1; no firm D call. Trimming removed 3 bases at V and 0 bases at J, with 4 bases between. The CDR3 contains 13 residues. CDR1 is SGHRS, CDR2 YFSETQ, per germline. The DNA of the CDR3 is TGCGCCAGCAGCTCCAGCTCCTACAATGAGCAGTTCTTC. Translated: CASSSSSYNEQFF.

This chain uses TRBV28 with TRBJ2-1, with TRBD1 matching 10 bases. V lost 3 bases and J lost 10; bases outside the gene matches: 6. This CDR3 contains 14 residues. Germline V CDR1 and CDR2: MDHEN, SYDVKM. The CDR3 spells CASSLTGGEYEQFF. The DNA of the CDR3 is TGTGCCAGCAGTTTGACAGGGGGCGAATACGAGCAGTTCTTC.

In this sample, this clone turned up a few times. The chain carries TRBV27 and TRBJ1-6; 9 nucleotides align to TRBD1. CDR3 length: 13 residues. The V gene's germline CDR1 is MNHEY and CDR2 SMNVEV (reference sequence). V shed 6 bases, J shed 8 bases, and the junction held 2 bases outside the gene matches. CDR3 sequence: CASRGQGDSPLHF. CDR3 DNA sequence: TGTGCCAGCAGGGGACAGGGCGATTCACCCCTCCACTTT.

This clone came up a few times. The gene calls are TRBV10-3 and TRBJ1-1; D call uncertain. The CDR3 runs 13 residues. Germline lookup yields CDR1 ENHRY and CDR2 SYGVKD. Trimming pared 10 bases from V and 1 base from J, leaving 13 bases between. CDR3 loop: CATRLQANTEAFF. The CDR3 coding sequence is TGTGCCACCAGACTTCAGGCGAACACTGAAGCTTTCTTT.

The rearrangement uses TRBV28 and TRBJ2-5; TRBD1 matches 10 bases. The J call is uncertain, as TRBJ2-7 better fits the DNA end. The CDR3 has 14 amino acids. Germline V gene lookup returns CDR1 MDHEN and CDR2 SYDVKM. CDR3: CASSSGTGVHEQYF. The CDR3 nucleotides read TGTGCCAGCAGTTCCGGGACAGGGGTCCACGAGCAGTACTTC.

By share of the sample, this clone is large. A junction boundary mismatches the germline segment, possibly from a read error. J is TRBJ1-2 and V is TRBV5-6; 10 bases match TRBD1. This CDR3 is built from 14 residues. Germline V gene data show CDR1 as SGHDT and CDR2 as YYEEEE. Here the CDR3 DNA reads TGTGCCAGCAGCGATCCCGGGACAGGGGTCCTCGGTGCCTTC. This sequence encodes CASSDPGTGVLGAF.